These T cell receptor beta chains were read from a single sample in a study of TIL therapy for anti-PD-1-resistant metastatic lung cancer. Assay: immunoSEQ multiplex PCR; the TCRdb copy retains only in-frame clones and omits some. The sample includes about 52,000 clones, 65% to 80% seen only once; the top ten take about 5%. Sequenced material: blood, taken at baseline. All receptors come from a woman aged 25 to 80 with non-small cell lung cancer. Both conserved end residues are part of each CDR3. D genes are given only for firm matches. Only some rows state a clone size, as once, few, many or a class for expanded clones.

TRBJ1-5 15 TRBV19 NA NA TGTGCCAGTAGTATCGAGGCGGCGAGCAATCAGCCCCAGCATTTT CASSIEAASNQPQHF
TRBJ2-5 15 TRBV7-3 once NA TGTGCCAGCAGCCAGGCCCTCGGGGGCTTGGAGACCCAGTACTTC CASSQALGGLETQYF
TRBJ2-7 18 TRBV9 NA TRBD2 TGTGCCAGCAGCGTAGAGGATAGCGGGGGGCTTACCTCCTACGAGCAGTACTTC CASSVEDSGGLTSYEQYF
TRBJ2-3 12 TRBV28 NA NA TGTGCCAGCAGTTTCGGTGCAGATACGCAGTATTTT CASSFGADTQYF
TRBJ1-5 18 TRBV6-4 NA TRBD1 TGTGCCAGCAGTGACGGGACAGCCTCCACCGACCTCAATCAGCCCCAGCATTTT CASSDGTASTDLNQPQHF
TRBJ2-3 16 TRBV7-2 NA NA TGTGCCAGCAGCTTAGGGTGGGGGGGCAGCACAGATACGCAGTATTTT CASSLGWGGSTDTQYF
TRBJ2-1 13 TRBV29-1 NA NA TGCAGCGTTCCAGGGCTACCCTACAATGAGCAGTTCTTC CSVPGLPYNEQFF
TRBJ2-1 12 TRBV27 NA NA TGTGCCAGCAGGCCCACTTACAATGAGCAGTTCTTC CASRPTYNEQFF
TRBJ2-7 15 TRBV19 few NA TGTGCCACCTCGATCCTACCATCTGGGGCCTACGAGCAGTACTTC CATSILPSGAYEQYF
TRBJ2-3 15 TRBV5-4 NA NA TGTGCCAGCAGCTTCCTAAACCCGACTGCAGATACGCAGTATTTT CASSFLNPTADTQYF
TRBJ1-2 14 TRBV7-9 NA NA TGTGCCAGCAGCTTAGTAGCGAACTACTATGGCTACACCTTC CASSLVANYYGYTF
TRBJ2-7 15 TRBV18 NA NA TGTGCCAGCTCACCGCTCGGCGGGGACTCCTACGAGCAGTACTTC CASSPLGGDSYEQYF
TRBJ1-5 14 TRBV30 few TRBD1 TGTGCCTGGAGTAGGGGACAGGGCTCTCAGCCCCAGCATTTT CAWSRGQGSQPQHF
TRBJ2-7 16 TRBV18 once TRBD1 TGTGCCAGCTCACCCCCGGGACAGGGGGCTTCCTACGAGCAGTACTTC CASSPPGQGASYEQYF
TRBJ2-2 14 TRBV5-1 NA TRBD1 TGCGCCAGCAGCTCACTACAGGGGGCCGGGGAGCTGTTTTTT CASSSLQGAGELFF
TRBJ2-7 15 TRBV4-1 NA TRBD2 TGCGCCAGCAGCCAAACTAGCGGGATCGCCTACGAGCAGTACTTC CASSQTSGIAYEQYF
TRBJ1-1 15 TRBV10-3 NA NA TGTGCCATCAGTGACCACACAGGGCCGAACACTGAAGCTTTCTTT CAISDHTGPNTEAFF
TRBJ1-4 15 TRBV19 few TRBD1 TGTGCCAGTAGCTTGGGACAGGCAACTAATGAAAAACTGTTTTTT CASSLGQATNEKLFF
TRBJ1-5 15 TRBV28 once TRBD1 TGTGCCAGCAGTTTATGGCAGGGGGGCAATCAGCCCCAGCATTTT CASSLWQGGNQPQHF
TRBJ2-7 16 TRBV9 NA TRBD2 TGTGCCAGCAGCGTAGGTACTAGCGGGAGGGGGAACGAGCAGTACTTC CASSVGTSGRGNEQYF
TRBJ1-1 13 TRBV5-1 NA NA TGCGCCAGCAGACAGGGACAGAACACTGAAGCTTTCTTT CASRQGQNTEAFF
TRBJ1-1 13 TRBV6-4 NA NA TGTGCCAGCAGTCTAGGGTCGAACACTGAAGCTTTCTTT CASSLGSNTEAFF
TRBJ1-2 16 TRBV4-3 NA TRBD1 TGCGCCAGCACACTAATGGACAGGGGGCCCAACTATGGCTACACCTTC CASTLMDRGPNYGYTF
TRBJ1-2 13 TRBV6-5 NA NA TGTGCCAGCAGTTGGGGCAGGGAAGGTGGCTACACCTTC CASSWGREGGYTF
TRBJ1-1 16 TRBV10-3 NA NA TGTGCCATCAGTGAGTCCCCAATGGGAGCGGGCACTGAAGCTTTCTTT CAISESPMGAGTEAFF
TRBJ2-1 11 TRBV10-2 NA NA TGCGCCAGCAGTGAGTTCTATGAGCAGTTCTTC CASSEFYEQFF
TRBJ1-2 14 TRBV28 NA NA TGTGCCAGCAGTTCCCCGTGGGGAGACTATGGCTACACCTTC CASSSPWGDYGYTF
TRBJ1-3 13 TRBV6-1 NA NA TGTGCCACTTACAGGCTGGAGGGAAACACCATATATTTT CATYRLEGNTIYF
TRBJ2-5 14 TRBV10-3 once NA TGTGCCATCAGTGGAGGGACTTCTCAAGAGACCCAGTACTTC CAISGGTSQETQYF
TRBJ1-2 12 TRBV29-1 once NA TGCAGCGTTGAAGCAGGGGCTGGTGGCTACACCTTC CSVEAGAGGYTF
TRBJ2-1 16 TRBV7-3 NA TRBD2 TGTGCCAGCAGCACACCTAGCGCGGGAGGGTTGAATGAGCAGTTCTTC CASSTPSAGGLNEQFF
TRBJ2-7 17 TRBV5-1 NA TRBD1 TGCGCCAGCAGCTTCGGACAGGGGGCTCCCTCCGGGAACGAGCAGTACTTC CASSFGQGAPSGNEQYF
TRBJ2-3 14 TRBV9 NA TRBD1 TGTGCCAGCAGCCCCGACAGGGGTACAGATACGCAGTATTTT CASSPDRGTDTQYF
TRBJ2-5 13 TRBV2 few TRBD2 TGTGCCGGGAGACTAGCGGGGCAAGAGACCCAGTACTTC CAGRLAGQETQYF
TRBJ2-7 14 TRBV7-2 NA NA TGTGCCAGCAGCCTAAACCCCCAGGGAGGCGAGCAGTACTTC CASSLNPQGGEQYF
TRBJ2-1 17 TRBV9 NA NA TGTGCCAGCAGCGTATTGGGGTGGGGGAGCTCCTACAATGAGCAGTTCTTC CASSVLGWGSSYNEQFF
TRBJ2-5 17 TRBV19 NA TRBD1 TGTGCCAGTAGTAGACGACAGGGGGAAGGGTTGAGAGAGACCCAGTACTTC CASSRRQGEGLRETQYF
TRBJ2-1 14 TRBV10-2 NA NA TGCGCCAGCACCCGACAGGACTCCTACAATGAGCAGTTCTTC CASTRQDSYNEQFF
TRBJ2-5 15 TRBV6-5 NA TRBD1 TGTGCCAGCAGTAATCAACAGGGGGCGGGGGAGACCCAGTACTTC CASSNQQGAGETQYF
TRBJ2-2 17 TRBV6-7 NA TRBD2 TGTGCCAGCTCTCGACTAGCGGGAAGATCGAACACCGGGGAGCTGTTTTTT CASSRLAGRSNTGELFF
TRBJ2-3 17 TRBV10-3 NA NA TGTGCCATCAGTGAGTCGCGCCAGCTCTCCAGCACAGATACGCAGTATTTT CAISESRQLSSTDTQYF
TRBJ1-2 13 TRBV29-1 NA NA TGCAGCGCTAAACAGGGTGGGAACTATGGCTACACCTTC CSAKQGGNYGYTF
TRBJ1-5 13 TRBV28 few NA TGTGCCAGCAATCCACAGGAAGCTCAGCCCCAGCATTTT CASNPQEAQPQHF
TRBJ2-7 11 TRBV2 NA NA TGTGCCAGCAGCGTCGTACACGAGCAGTACTTC CASSVVHEQYF
TRBJ2-7 14 TRBV28 NA TRBD1 TGTGCCAGCAGTTTGTCGGGACAGAACTACGAGCAGTACTTC CASSLSGQNYEQYF
TRBJ2-3 13 TRBV7-7 few NA TGTGCCAGCAGCTTAGGCCCTACAGATACGCAGTATTTT CASSLGPTDTQYF
TRBJ2-7 22 TRBV4-3 NA TRBD1 TGCGCCAGCAGCCGCCAAAATCTTTTAGGGACAGGGGCAGGTTGGAGCACCTACGAGCAGTACTTC CASSRQNLLGTGAGWSTYEQYF
TRBJ1-2 13 TRBV7-9 NA NA TGTGCCAGCAGCTTACGGGGGGGTAATGGCTACACCTTC CASSLRGGNGYTF
TRBJ1-2 13 TRBV6-1 NA TRBD1 TGTGCCAGCAGCCGAGACAGGGACTATGGCTACACCTTC CASSRDRDYGYTF